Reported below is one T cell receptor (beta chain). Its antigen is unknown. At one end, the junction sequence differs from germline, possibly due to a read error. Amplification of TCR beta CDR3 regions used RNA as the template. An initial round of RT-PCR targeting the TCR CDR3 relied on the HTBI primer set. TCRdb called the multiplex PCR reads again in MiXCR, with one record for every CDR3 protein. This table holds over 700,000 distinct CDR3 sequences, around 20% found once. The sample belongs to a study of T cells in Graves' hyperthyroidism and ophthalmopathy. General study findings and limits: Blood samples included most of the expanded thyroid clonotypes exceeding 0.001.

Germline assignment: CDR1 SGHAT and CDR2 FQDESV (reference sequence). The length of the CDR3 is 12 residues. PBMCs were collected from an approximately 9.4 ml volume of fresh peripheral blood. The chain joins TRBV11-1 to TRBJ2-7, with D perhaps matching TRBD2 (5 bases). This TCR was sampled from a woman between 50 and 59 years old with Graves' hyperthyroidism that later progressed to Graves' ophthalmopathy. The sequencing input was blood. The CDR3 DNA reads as TGCGCCAGCAGCCTCGTCGGCGGGGAGCAGTACTTC. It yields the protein CASSLVGGEQYF.